This TCR beta chain was obtained from a study of early T cells in non-severe SARS-CoV-2 infection. Looked up from germline, CDR1 is DFQATT and CDR2 is SNEGSKA (reference sequence). J gave up 5 bases and V 3 bases, and 4 bases lay outside the gene matches. CDR3 length: 13 residues. Individual cDNA molecules received unique molecular identifiers. TCRdb itself ran the 5' RACE reads through MiXCR, one entry per CDR3 protein. Among about 29,000 distinct CDR3 sequences listed, roughly 4.7% were seen once. The TCR originated in an adult who was a healthcare worker with PCR-confirmed SARS-CoV-2 infection or an uninfected control (not recorded which). The sequencing sample was made of whole blood. The chain joins TRBV20-1 to TRBJ2-3; the match to TRBD2 covers 8 bases. The CDR3 bases are TGCAGTGCTAGCGGGGGGGCCGGAGATACGCAGTATTTT. This sequence encodes CSASGGAGDTQYF.